This T cell receptor (beta chain) appears in the sequencing data of a study of identical twins. Study conclusions and caveats: Cord blood beta clonotypes present at high abundance carried fewer insertions; no such pattern appeared in memory repertoires.

Trimming pared 6 bases from V and 4 bases from J, leaving 16 bases between. This CDR3 contains 15 residues. The germline V gene encodes CDR1 KGHDR and CDR2 SFDVKD. This clonotype was seen many times. Antigen specificity is unknown. Template switching created a universal primer site, and the cDNA included unique molecular identifiers. TCRdb processed the 5' RACE reads anew with MiXCR; each CDR3 protein has one entry. The top ten hold roughly 6.4% of the sample, which has 310,000 or so distinct CDR3 sequences, roughly 10% seen once. The data were also submitted as part of a second study, on yellow fever vaccine responses in identical twins.

J is TRBJ2-3 and V is TRBV24-1; weak D call: TRBD2 (6 bases). Sequencing was done on a sample of CD8+ T cells sorted from blood. This sequence originates from a woman aged 18-29 years in good health. The CDR3 region has the DNA TGTGCCACCAGTTCTACTAGCAGATCGGCAGATACGCAGTATTTT. It is translated as CATSSTSRSADTQYF.